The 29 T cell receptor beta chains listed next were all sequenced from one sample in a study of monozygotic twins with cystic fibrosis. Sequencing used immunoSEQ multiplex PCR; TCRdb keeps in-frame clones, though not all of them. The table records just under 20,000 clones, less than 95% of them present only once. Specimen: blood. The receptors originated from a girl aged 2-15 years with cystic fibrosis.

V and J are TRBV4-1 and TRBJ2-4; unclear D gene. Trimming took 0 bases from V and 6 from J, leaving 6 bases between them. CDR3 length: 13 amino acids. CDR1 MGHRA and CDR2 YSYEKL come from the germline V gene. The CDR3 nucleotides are TGCGCCAGCAGCCAAGATCCGTTAAACATTCAGTACTTC. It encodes CASSQDPLNIQYF.

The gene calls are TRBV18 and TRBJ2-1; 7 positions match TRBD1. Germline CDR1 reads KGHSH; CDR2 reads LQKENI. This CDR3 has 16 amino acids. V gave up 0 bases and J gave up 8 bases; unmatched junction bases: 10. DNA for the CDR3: TGTGCCAGCTCACCACCGTCACAGGGGATTGGCGATGAGCAGTTCTTC. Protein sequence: CASSPPSQGIGDEQFF.

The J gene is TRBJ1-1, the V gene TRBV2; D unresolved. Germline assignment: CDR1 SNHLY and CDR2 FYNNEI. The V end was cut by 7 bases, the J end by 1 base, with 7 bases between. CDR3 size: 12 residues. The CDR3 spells CASKRENTEAFF. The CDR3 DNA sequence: TGTGCCAGCAAGAGGGAGAACACTGAAGCTTTCTTT.

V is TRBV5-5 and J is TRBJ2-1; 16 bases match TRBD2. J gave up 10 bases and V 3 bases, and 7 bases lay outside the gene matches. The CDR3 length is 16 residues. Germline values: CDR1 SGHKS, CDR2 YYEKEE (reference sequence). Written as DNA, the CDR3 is TGTGCCAGCAGCTCACACGGGACTAGCGGGAGGGGCGAGCAGTTCTTC. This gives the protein CASSSHGTSGRGEQFF. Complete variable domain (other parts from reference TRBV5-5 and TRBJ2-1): DAGVTQSPTHLIKTRGQQVTLRCSPISGHKSVSWYQQVLGQGPQFIFQYYEKEERGRGNFPDRFSARQFPNYSSELNVNALLLGDSALYLCASSSHGTSGRGEQFFGPGTRLTVL.

CDR3 bases: TGTGCCAGCAGCAACTCGGGACAGGCAAATTCACCCCTCCACTTT. Translated, it gives CASSNSGQANSPLHF. The chain joins TRBV9 to TRBJ1-6; TRBD1 agrees at 8 bases. The V gene's germline CDR1 is SGDLS and CDR2 YYNGEE. The CDR3 extends over 15 amino acids. V lost 4 bases and J lost 7; bases outside the gene matches: 7.

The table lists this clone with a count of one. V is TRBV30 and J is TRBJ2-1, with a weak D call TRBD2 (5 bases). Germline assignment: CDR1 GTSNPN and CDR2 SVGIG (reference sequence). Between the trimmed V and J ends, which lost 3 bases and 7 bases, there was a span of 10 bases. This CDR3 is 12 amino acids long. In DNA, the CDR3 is TGTGCCTGGAGCTTTTCGGGGAATGAGCAGTTCTTC. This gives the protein CAWSFSGNEQFF.

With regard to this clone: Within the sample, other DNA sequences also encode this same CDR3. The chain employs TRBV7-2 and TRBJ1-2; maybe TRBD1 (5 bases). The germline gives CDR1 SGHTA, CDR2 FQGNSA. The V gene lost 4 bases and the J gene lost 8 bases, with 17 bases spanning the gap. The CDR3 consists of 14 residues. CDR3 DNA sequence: TGTGCCAGCAGCTCCCTCCGGGGCGGGGACGGCTACACCTTC. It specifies CASSSLRGGDGYTF.

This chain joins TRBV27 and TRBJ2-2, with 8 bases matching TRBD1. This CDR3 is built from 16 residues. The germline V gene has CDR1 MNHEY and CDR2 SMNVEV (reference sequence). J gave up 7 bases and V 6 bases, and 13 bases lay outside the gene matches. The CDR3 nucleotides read TGTGCCAGCAGCTCCTGGGGACAGGTAGAAGGCGGGGAGCTGTTTTTT. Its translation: CASSSWGQVEGGELFF.

CDR3 coding DNA: TGTGCCAGCAGCTCCGGACAGGGGGTCGATTCACCCCTCCACTTT. Encoded protein: CASSSGQGVDSPLHF. The chain is built from TRBV27 and TRBJ1-6; the match to TRBD1 covers 10 bases. Germline trimming cut 6 bases from V and 8 bases from J; bases unmatched to any gene: 7. The CDR3 extends over 15 amino acids. Looked up from germline, CDR1 is MNHEY and CDR2 is SMNVEV (reference sequence).

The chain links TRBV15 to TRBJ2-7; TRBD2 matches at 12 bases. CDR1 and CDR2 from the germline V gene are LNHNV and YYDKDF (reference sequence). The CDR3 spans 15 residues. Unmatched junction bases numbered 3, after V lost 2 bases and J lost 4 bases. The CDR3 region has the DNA TGTGCCACCAGCAGACCGACTAGCGGGAGATACGAGCAGTACTTC. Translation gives CATSRPTSGRYEQYF. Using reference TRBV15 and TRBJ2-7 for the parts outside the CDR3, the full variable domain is DAMVIQNPRYQVTQFGKPVTLSCSQTLNHNVMYWYQQKSSQAPKLLFHYYDKDFNNEADTPDNFQSRRPNTSFCFLDIRSPGLGDTAMYLCATSRPTSGRYEQYFGPGTRLTVT.

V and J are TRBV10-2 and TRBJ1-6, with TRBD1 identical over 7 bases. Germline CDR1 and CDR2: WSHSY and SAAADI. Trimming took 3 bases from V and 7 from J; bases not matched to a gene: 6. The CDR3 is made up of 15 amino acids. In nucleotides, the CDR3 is TGCGCCAGCAGTGACATCGGCAGGGGGAATTCACCCCTCCACTTT. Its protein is CASSDIGRGNSPLHF.

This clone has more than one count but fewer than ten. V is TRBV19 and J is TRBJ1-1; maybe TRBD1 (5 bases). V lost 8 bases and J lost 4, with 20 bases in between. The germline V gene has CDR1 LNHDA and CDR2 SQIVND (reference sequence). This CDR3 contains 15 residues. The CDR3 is CASLGPGLGGTEAFF. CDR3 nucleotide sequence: TGTGCCAGTCTGGGACCGGGACTCGGAGGCACTGAAGCTTTCTTT. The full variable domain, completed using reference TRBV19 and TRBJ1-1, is DGGITQSPKYLFRKEGQNVTLSCEQNLNHDAMYWYRQDPGQGLRLIYYSQIVNDFQKGDIAEGYSVSREKKESFPLTVTSAQKNPTAFYLCASLGPGLGGTEAFFGQGTRLTVV.

CDR3 sequence reads: CASSPLSGRSGGNIQYF. Written as DNA, the CDR3 is TGTGCCAGTAGTCCCCTTAGCGGGCGGAGTGGTGGAAACATTCAGTACTTC. This chain uses TRBV19 with TRBJ2-4, with 7 bases lining up with TRBD2. V was clipped by 5 bases and J by 6 bases; unmatched bases: 16. Germline loops: CDR1 LNHDA, CDR2 SQIVND (reference sequence). The CDR3 has 17 amino acids.

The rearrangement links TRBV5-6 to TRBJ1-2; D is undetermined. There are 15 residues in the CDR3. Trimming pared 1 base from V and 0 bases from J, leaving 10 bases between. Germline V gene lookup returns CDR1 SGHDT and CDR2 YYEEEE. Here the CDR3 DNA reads TGTGCCAGCAGCTTGTGGTCCAATGCTAACTATGGCTACACCTTC. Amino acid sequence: CASSLWSNANYGYTF.

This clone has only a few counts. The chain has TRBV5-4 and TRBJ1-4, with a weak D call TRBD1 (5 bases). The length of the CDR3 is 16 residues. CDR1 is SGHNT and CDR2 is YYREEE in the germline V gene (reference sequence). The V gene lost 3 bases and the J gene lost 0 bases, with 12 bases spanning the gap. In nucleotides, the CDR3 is TGTGCCAGCAGCTGGACCACAGGAGCAACTAATGAAAAACTGTTTTTT. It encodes CASSWTTGATNEKLFF.

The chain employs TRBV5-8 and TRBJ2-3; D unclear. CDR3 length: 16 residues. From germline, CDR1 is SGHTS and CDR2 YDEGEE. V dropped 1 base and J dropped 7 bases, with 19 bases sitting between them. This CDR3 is CASSLTVQWKVNTQYF. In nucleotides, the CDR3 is TGTGCCAGCAGCTTGACCGTACAGTGGAAGGTTAATACGCAGTATTTT.

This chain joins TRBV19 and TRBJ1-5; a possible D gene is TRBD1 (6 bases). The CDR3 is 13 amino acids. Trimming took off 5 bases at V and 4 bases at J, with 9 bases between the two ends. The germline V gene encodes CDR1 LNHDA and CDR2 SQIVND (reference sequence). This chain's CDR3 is CASSLGANQPQHF. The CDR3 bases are TGTGCCAGTAGTTTGGGGGCTAATCAGCCCCAGCATTTT.

CDR3 protein: CASSRKQGISYGYTF. For the CDR3, the DNA is TGTGCCAGCAGCCGAAAACAGGGTATCAGCTATGGCTACACCTTC. The chain recombines TRBV6-5 with TRBJ1-2, with TRBD1 as a possible D gene (6 bases). Germline V gene sequence: CDR1 MNHEY, CDR2 SVGAGI. This CDR3 contains 15 residues. Trimming cost V 6 bases and J 4 bases, with 18 bases left between them.

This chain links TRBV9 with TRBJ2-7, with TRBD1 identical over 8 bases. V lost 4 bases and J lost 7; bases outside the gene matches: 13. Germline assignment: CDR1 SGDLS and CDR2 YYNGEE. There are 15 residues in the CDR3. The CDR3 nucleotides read TGTGCCAGCAGCCCTATGACAGGGGTGAAAAGAGAGCAGTACTTC. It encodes CASSPMTGVKREQYF.

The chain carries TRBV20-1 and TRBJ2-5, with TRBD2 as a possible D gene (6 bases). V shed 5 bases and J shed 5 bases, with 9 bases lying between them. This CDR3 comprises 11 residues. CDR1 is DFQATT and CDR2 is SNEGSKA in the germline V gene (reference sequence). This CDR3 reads CSAPRGETQYF. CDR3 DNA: TGCAGTGCTCCTCGGGGGGAGACCCAGTACTTC.

CDR3 loop: CASSLRDRNTEAFF. In DNA form, the CDR3 reads TGTGCCAGCAGTCTTAGAGACAGGAACACTGAAGCTTTCTTT. V usage is TRBV6-6 and J usage is TRBJ1-1; TRBD1 might be the D (5 bases). The CDR3 is 14 residues long. Per the germline V gene, CDR1 is MNHNY and CDR2 is SVGAGI (reference sequence). With 5 bases removed from V and 1 base from J, the gap between germline ends came to 11 bases.

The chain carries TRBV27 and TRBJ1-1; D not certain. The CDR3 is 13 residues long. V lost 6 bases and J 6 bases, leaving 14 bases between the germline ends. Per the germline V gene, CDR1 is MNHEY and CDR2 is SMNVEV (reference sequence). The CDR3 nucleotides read TGTGCCAGCAGCGTCCACAGCCGCGCTGAAGCTTTCTTT. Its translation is CASSVHSRAEAFF.

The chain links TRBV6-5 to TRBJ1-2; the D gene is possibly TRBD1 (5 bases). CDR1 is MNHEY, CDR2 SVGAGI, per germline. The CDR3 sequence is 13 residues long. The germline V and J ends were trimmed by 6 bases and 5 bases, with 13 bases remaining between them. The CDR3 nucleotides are TGTGCCAGCAGGACGGGACCGTTGTATGGCTACACCTTC. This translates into CASRTGPLYGYTF.

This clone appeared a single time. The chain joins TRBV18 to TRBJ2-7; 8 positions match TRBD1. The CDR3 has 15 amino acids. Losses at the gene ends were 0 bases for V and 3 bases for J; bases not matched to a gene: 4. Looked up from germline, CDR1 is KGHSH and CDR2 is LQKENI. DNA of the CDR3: TGTGCCAGCTCACCACCGAATGGACAGGGCTACGAGCAGTACTTC. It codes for CASSPPNGQGYEQYF.

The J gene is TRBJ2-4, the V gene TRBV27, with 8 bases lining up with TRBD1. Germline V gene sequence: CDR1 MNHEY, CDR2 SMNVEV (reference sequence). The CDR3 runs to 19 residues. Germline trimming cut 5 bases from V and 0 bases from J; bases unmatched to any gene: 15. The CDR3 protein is CASSPRTGRFSLAKNIQYF. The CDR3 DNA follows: TGTGCCAGCAGTCCACGGACAGGGAGATTTTCTCTAGCCAAAAACATTCAGTACTTC.

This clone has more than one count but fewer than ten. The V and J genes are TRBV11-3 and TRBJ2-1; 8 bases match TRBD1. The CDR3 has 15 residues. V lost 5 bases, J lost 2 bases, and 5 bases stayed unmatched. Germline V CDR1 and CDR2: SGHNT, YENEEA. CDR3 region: CASSRGQDAYNEQFF. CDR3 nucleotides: TGTGCCAGCAGCCGGGGACAGGACGCCTACAATGAGCAGTTCTTC.

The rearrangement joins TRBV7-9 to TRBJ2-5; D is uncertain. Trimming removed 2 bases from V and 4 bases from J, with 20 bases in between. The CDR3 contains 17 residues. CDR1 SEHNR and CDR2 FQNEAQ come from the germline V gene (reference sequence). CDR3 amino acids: CASSLFVLAPSRETQYF. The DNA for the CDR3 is TGTGCCAGCAGCTTATTCGTTCTTGCCCCATCCAGAGAGACCCAGTACTTC.

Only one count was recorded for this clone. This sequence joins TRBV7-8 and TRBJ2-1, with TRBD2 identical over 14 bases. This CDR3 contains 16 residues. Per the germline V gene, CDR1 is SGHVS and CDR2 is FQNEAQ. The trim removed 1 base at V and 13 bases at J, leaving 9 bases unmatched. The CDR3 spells CASSLEGLAGADGQFF. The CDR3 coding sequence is TGTGCCAGCAGCTTAGAGGGACTAGCGGGAGCGGATGGTCAGTTCTTC.

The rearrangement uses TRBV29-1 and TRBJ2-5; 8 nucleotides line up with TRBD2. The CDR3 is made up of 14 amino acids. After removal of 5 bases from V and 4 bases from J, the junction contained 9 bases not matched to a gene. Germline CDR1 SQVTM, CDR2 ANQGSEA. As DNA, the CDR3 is TGCAGCGTTTCTCCTGAGCGGGAGCTAGAGACCCAGTACTTC. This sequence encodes CSVSPERELETQYF.